This T cell receptor beta chain was sequenced in a study of cytomegalovirus exposure and HLA in healthy donors. As for the study in general: Falling in the Caucasian-associated ancestry cluster were 81% of under 450 genotyped donors.

The primer mix had 60 Vbeta and 13 Jbeta primers. Method: immunoSEQ multiplex PCR; TCRdb's copy keeps in-frame clones and lacks some. The repertoire holds tens of thousands of clones, with roughly four fifths as singletons. The specimen was PBMCs. This sequence originates from a man aged 50-60 years in good health and CMV-seronegative.

CDR3 amino acids: CASSIWGLAALSSYNEQFF. The CDR3 DNA reads TGTGCCAGTAGTATTTGGGGACTAGCGGCCCTGAGCTCCTACAATGAGCAGTTCTTC. The gene calls are TRBV19 and TRBJ2-1; TRBD2 matches 11 bases. The length of the CDR3 is 19 residues. Germline V CDR1 and CDR2: LNHDA, SQIVND (reference sequence). The ends lost 3 bases at V and 0 bases at J; junction bases unmatched: 10.